This paragraph reports one TCR beta chain. Its antigen remains unknown. This CDR3 region has 13 residues. Germline V lookup: CDR1 SSHAT, CDR2 FNYEAQ (reference sequence). The germline V and J ends were trimmed by 4 bases and 10 bases, with 14 bases remaining between them. These data originate in a study of T-cell memory formation after mild COVID-19. For the study at large: Largely, TCR clusters stayed within a single donor.

Using its own MiXCR run on the 5' RACE reads, TCRdb lists one record per CDR3 protein. The top ten hold approximately 21% of the sample, which has around 320,000 distinct CDR3 sequences, just under 20% seen once. Whole-study results and caveats: Clones that shrank (day 15 to 85) were balanced CD4/CD8, whereas later expanders leaned CD4+. CM and EM subsets held most contracting CD4+ clones; EMRA held CD8+ ones. In second-wave clones peaking day 37, SARS-CoV-2 specificity remained unconfirmed.

The chain has TRBV7-7 and TRBJ2-1; a weak D match, TRBD2 (8 bases). The receptor comes from a man younger than 35 who had mild COVID-19 (a few samples of this study predate the infection). Cell type and time point are not known. Material for sequencing was PBMCs or a T cell subset sorted from them (not recorded which). The CDR3 here is CASSSGGGQEQFF. The CDR3 DNA reads as TGTGCCAGCAGCTCCGGGGGGGGACAGGAGCAGTTCTTC.